This T cell receptor (beta chain) was obtained from a study of beta chain features in type 1 diabetes. Notes on the study in general: PCR, the amplification step, might favor shorter templates, equally in patients and controls. Type 1 diabetes patients had moderately but significantly shorter TCRB CDR3s in all four CD4+ subsets.

Germline V gene data show CDR1 as MGHDK and CDR2 as SYGVNS. The CDR3 contains 13 residues. V was pared by 5 bases and J by 0 bases, with 7 bases between. The sequenced template was cDNA made from the entire isolated RNA. Profiling relied on immunoSEQ multiplex PCR, and the TCRdb table lists in-frame clones only, not all of them. This sample has roughly 240,000 clones, with about 24% found just once. This clone turned up a few times. No antigen is known for it. The V gene is TRBV25-1, the J gene TRBJ1-2, with D uncertain. The sample was naive CD4+ T cells from blood. The TCR originated in a woman aged 25 to 39 with type 1 diabetes. The CDR3 DNA is TGTGCCAGCAGTCGTTTAGCTAACTATGGCTACACCTTC. Protein: CASSRLANYGYTF.